The 11 T cell receptor beta chains reported below all come from one sample, sequenced in a study of blood T cells in healthy people across ages. With a J-beta primer mix and a sample-barcoded 5' primer, a second PCR ran roughly 6 to 11 cycles. TCRdb re-called the 5' RACE reads through MiXCR, storing one row per CDR3 protein. The sample comprises over a million distinct CDR3 sequences, around 43% of which are singletons, and 18% rests with the top ten. Sequencing input: blood. These receptors came from a woman aged 55-75 years in good health.

This clonotype appeared a single time. A much larger clone differs from this one at a single base, so this may be a read error. The chain carries TRBV29-1 and TRBJ2-1; 9 bases line up with TRBD2. TRBJ2-7 matches the DNA end more closely, so the J call is doubtful. The germline V gene has CDR1 SQVTM and CDR2 ANQGSEA. The CDR3 covers 14 residues. The CDR3 region has the DNA TGCAGCGCGCTAGCGGGAAGCTCCTACAATGAGCAGTACTTC. This encodes CSALAGSSYNEQYF.

The gene calls are TRBV7-2 and TRBJ1-2; the D gene is possibly TRBD1 (5 bases). V was cut by 0 bases and J by 8 bases, with 16 bases left in between. This CDR3 is 15 amino acids long. Germline CDR1 is SGHTA and CDR2 is FQGNSA. CDR3 coding DNA: TGTGCCAGCAGCTTAGCGAGGGGAGGAGGACGAGGCTACACCTTC. Protein sequence: CASSLARGGGRGYTF.

The genes are TRBV12-3 or TRBV12-4 and TRBJ1-5, with D tentatively TRBD1 (5 bases). Trimming took off 11 bases at V and 7 bases at J, with 21 bases between the two ends. The CDR3 runs to 14 residues. In DNA, the CDR3 is TGTGCCGACGGGGACGGTATAGATAACCAGCCCCAGCATTTT. The encoded protein is CADGDGIDNQPQHF.

This clonotype was picked up a small number of times. Here the CDR3 DNA reads TGTGCCAGCAGTGCGACTAGTTCCGTAGATACGCAGTATTTT. This translates into CASSATSSVDTQYF. The V and J genes are TRBV25-1 and TRBJ2-3; TRBD2 is a possible D gene (6 bases). V lost 4 bases, J lost 5 bases, and 13 bases lay in between. The CDR3 consists of 14 residues. Germline V gene lookup returns CDR1 MGHDK and CDR2 SYGVNS.

This clonotype was detected only a few times. The chain carries TRBV12-5 and TRBJ2-3, with a weak D call TRBD2 (6 bases). This CDR3 spans 14 amino acids. Trimming took off 8 bases at V and 0 bases at J, with 12 bases between the two ends. CDR1 is LGHNT and CDR2 is FRNRAP in the germline V gene. The CDR3 DNA reads TGTGCTAGTCACCCGGGACTTAGCACAGATACGCAGTATTTT. Its translation: CASHPGLSTDTQYF. Based on the CDR3 plus reference TRBV12-5 and TRBJ2-3, the full variable domain is DARVTQTPRHKVTEMGQEVTMRCQPILGHNTVFWYRQTMMQGLELLAYFRNRAPLDDSGMPKDRFSAEMPDATLATLKIQPSEPRDSAVYFCASHPGLSTDTQYFGPGTRLTVL.

This chain joins TRBV6-5 and TRBJ2-2, with 8 nucleotides matching TRBD2. Unmatched junction bases numbered 7, after V lost 3 bases and J lost 7 bases. CDR1 and CDR2 (germline): MNHEY, SVGAGI. The CDR3 contains 15 residues. The CDR3 here is CASSYAGRAIGELFF. The CDR3 DNA reads TGTGCCAGCAGTTATGCCGGGAGGGCCATCGGGGAGCTGTTTTTT.

This chain links TRBV27 with TRBJ2-1, with TRBD2 matching over 10 bases. Germline V gene data show CDR1 as MNHEY and CDR2 as SMNVEV (reference sequence). V lost 3 bases and J lost 12; bases outside the gene matches: 11. There are 15 residues in the CDR3. This CDR3 is CASSFGGLAPRGQFF. CDR3 DNA sequence: TGTGCCAGCAGTTTCGGGGGACTAGCGCCCCGGGGGCAGTTCTTC.

The rearrangement joins TRBV7-2 to TRBJ2-5, with TRBD1 matching over 11 bases. The CDR3 runs to 17 residues. With 1 base clipped from V and 4 bases from J, the junction kept 8 bases outside the gene matches. The germline CDR1 and CDR2 sequences are SGHTA and FQGNSA. Here the CDR3 reads CASSLVGRTGGGETQYF. The CDR3 DNA reads TGTGCCAGCAGCTTAGTAGGTCGGACAGGGGGCGGAGAGACCCAGTACTTC.

The V gene is TRBV9, the J gene TRBJ2-3; 7 bases are a match to TRBD1. Germline-derived CDR1 and CDR2 are SGDLS and YYNGEE. The CDR3 extends over 18 amino acids. After removal of 1 base from V and 2 bases from J, the junction contained 13 bases not matched to a gene. In DNA form, the CDR3 reads TGTGCCAGCAGCGTAATGGAGGTACCCAGGGGGACCACAGATACGCAGTATTTT. Protein product: CASSVMEVPRGTTDTQYF.

This clonotype was seen a handful of times. The gene calls are TRBV14 and TRBJ2-1, with a weak D call TRBD2 (7 bases). Trimming removed 0 bases from V and 14 bases from J, with 17 bases in between. CDR1 and CDR2 (germline): SGHDN, FVKESK. The CDR3 has 14 residues. The CDR3 loop reads CASSQERGRGGEFF. For the CDR3, the DNA is TGTGCCAGCAGCCAAGAACGGGGGAGGGGGGGGGAGTTCTTC.

This clonotype was seen ten or more times. The J gene is TRBJ1-2, the V gene TRBV11-2; D unresolved. CDR3 length: 14 amino acids. Trimming took off 1 base at V and 6 bases at J, with 12 bases between the two ends. Germline lookup yields CDR1 SGHAT and CDR2 FQNNGV. In DNA, the CDR3 is TGTGCCAGCAGCTTAGTAATGGGAACTCATGGCTACACCTTC. Translated: CASSLVMGTHGYTF.